Here is one TCR beta chain with its context. What antigen it recognizes has not been identified. No base quality values were provided; no much bigger clone lies one nucleotide off. TCRdb shows the sequencer as Illumina NovaSeq 6000. cDNA libraries for TCRalpha and TCRbeta were prepared by 5'RACE using constant-segment primers, with sample barcodes and unique molecular identifiers added. Trizol reagent was used to extract RNA from every sample. The libraries were amplified in two PCR steps, and the second step added a second sample barcode and Illumina TruSeq adapters. Sequencing of the libraries was done on an Illumina NovaSeq, producing 2 x 150 bp paired-end reads. In the authors' own workflow: With migec v1.2.7, reads were demultiplexed and then collapsed into UMI-guided consensus sequences. With mixcr v2.1.11, UMI consensuses were aligned to TRA and TRB V and J templates and assembled into clonotypes. A clonotype was counted as expanded or contracted only when both edgeR and NoisET called the clonotype significant, with the noise models trained on biological replicates. edgeR calls used a false discovery rate-adjusted p below 0.01 and a log2 fold-change threshold of 1. As an exploratory analysis of dynamics, max-normalized trajectories of the 1000 most abundant clonotypes were examined by PCA with hierarchical clustering. Separately sequenced CD4+ and CD8+ repertoires were used to assign the CD4 or CD8 phenotype of responding clones. TCRdb handled the public reads itself, with Q25 trimming in fastp and clone calling in MiXCR, and kept productive beta chains. One record per CDR3 amino acid sequence lists the most common genes and DNA. V and J calls and clone size were set by TCRdb, not the authors. Recorded for this sample are roughly 110,000 distinct CDR3 sequences; 14% of them occurred a single time. Together, the top ten hold around 43% of the sample.

PBMCs were isolated by Ficoll-Paque density gradient centrifugation. The data originate from a study of T-cell memory formation after mild COVID-19 (dated by TCRdb to about 2021). General notes on the study: TCR sequence clusters from the two donors were found to be largely donor specific. T-cell clones expanding and contracting after mild COVID-19 in a couple of donors were tracked by longitudinal TCRalpha and TCRbeta repertoire sequencing. The cohort comprised two young, previously healthy adult volunteers, one female and one male. Paper-wide results and their limitations: Some responding clones were found in pre-infection memory, which suggests that pre-existing cross-reactive memory T cells took part in the SARS-CoV-2 response. Balanced CD4/CD8 phenotypes were observed for clones contracting from day 15 to 85, whereas a bias towards CD4+ was observed for a second wave of clones expanding from day 15 to 37. Only two mild cases were covered in the study, and larger cohorts including severe cases with pre-infection samples were considered necessary. Contracting CD4+ clones turned up mainly in the CM and EM memory subsets, whereas EMRA was where CD8+ clones were enriched. SARS-CoV-2 specificity of the second-wave clones peaking on day 37 was not confirmed.

Here V drops 4 bases and J drops 5 bases, and the junction holds 6 bases not matched to any gene. Including the terminal cysteine and phenylalanine, the CDR3 comprises 14 residues. Just CDR3 DNA is preserved here, 42 bases in frame from base 1. CDR1 and CDR2, per the germline V gene, are SGHTA and FQGTGA. The clonotype was recovered from a man between 18 and 29 years old who had mild COVID-19 (a few samples of this study predate the infection). The sample titles of this study are shuffled in the database, so cell type and time point are left out; the donor was told from shared clones. Sequencing was done on a sample of PBMCs or a T cell subset sorted from them (not recorded which). The chain links TRBV7-3 with TRBJ1-1, and TRBD1 aligns with 8 junction nucleotides. Here is the DNA: TGTGCCAGCAGCTCCCGGACAGGGAGTACTGAAGCTTTCTTT. The translation is CASSSRTGSTEAFF.